Sequencing of this T cell receptor (beta chain) was carried out in a study of CD8+CD57+ T cells in acquired aplastic anemia. Study conclusions and caveats: Fewer than 35 CD8+ CDR3 sequences occurred in both the patients and the controls. Patient and control CD8+ Simpson's diversity was not significantly different.

Genomic DNA was employed as the template in profiling TCR beta VDJ and CDR3. In TCRdb, the reads were re-called with MiXCR into one record per CDR3 protein. This table holds about 270,000 distinct CDR3 sequences, around 82% found once. For sequencing, patients were chosen who had shown expansion of CD8+CD57+ cells by flow cytometry. Every patient was diagnosed with severe acquired aplastic anemia. Germline CDR1 SGHVS, CDR2 FNYEAQ. CDR3 length equals 13 residues. V lost 5 bases and J 4 bases, leaving 11 bases between the germline ends. A note on this clonotype: Antigen: not known.

This chain links TRBV7-6 with TRBJ2-5; the D gene could be TRBD1 or TRBD2 (5 bases each). Sequenced: sorted CD4+, CD8+, or CD8+CD57+ T cells (not recorded which) from PBMCs. The sequence derives from a human donor with aplastic anemia. CDR3 nucleotide sequence: TGTGCCAGCAGCCGAGGTGGGGGAGAGACCCAGTACTTC. This gives the protein CASSRGGGETQYF.